The 22 T cell receptor beta chains reported below all come from one sample, sequenced in a study of T cells expressing NK-cell markers. TCRdb re-called the 5' RACE reads and shows each CDR3 protein once, DNA omitted. The listing contains 150,000 to 180,000 distinct CDR3 sequences. Sequencing was performed on blood T cells: a sorted CD56 or NKG2C T cell subset, CD4+ or CD8+ T cells, or bulk PBMC T cells (not recorded which). The receptors were sampled from a woman in her forties or fifties in good health.

The chain links TRBV20-1 to TRBJ1-5. The CDR3 has 17 amino acids. CDR1 and CDR2 (germline): DFQATT, SNEGSKA (reference sequence). This CDR3 is CSARSGGLGYSNQPQHF.

This chain links TRBV4-1 with TRBJ1-1; TCRdb's assignment of TRBD1 cannot be checked, as there is no DNA. Germline assignment: CDR1 MGHRA and CDR2 YSYEKL. The CDR3 has 16 residues. The CDR3: CASSHGRGDMNTEAFF.

This chain uses TRBV7-8 with TRBJ1-1; TCRdb names TRBD1, which stays unverified in the absence of DNA. The CDR3 totals 15 residues. The V gene's germline CDR1 is SGHVS and CDR2 FQNEAQ. The CDR3 reads CASSLPGFEATEAFF.

This chain uses TRBV6-2 or TRBV6-3 with TRBJ1-3; TCRdb gives TRBD1 as the D gene, but with no DNA this cannot be confirmed. Germline V gene data show CDR1 as MNHEY and CDR2 as SVGEGT. The CDR3 length is 14 residues. CDR3 protein: CASSWTGPGNTIYF.

V and J are TRBV6-5 and TRBJ1-1; TCRdb outputs TRBD1, but without DNA this stays unchecked. The CDR3 loop spans 13 amino acids. Germline V gives CDR1 MNHEY, CDR2 SVGAGI. The CDR3: CASSPGQGGEAFF.

This chain joins TRBV7-9 and TRBJ1-1; TCRdb lists TRBD1, though no DNA is available to test this call. The CDR3 has 16 residues. Germline V CDR1 and CDR2: SEHNR, FQNEAQ (reference sequence). The CDR3 protein is CASSLAAGPLWAEAFF.

The rearrangement joins TRBV12-3 or TRBV12-4 to TRBJ1-1; the D call from TCRdb, TRBD1, cannot be confirmed without DNA. This CDR3 region has 12 residues. CDR3 region: CASSLGGPEAFF.

The V and J genes are TRBV13 and TRBJ2-7; the D call of TRBD2 rests on TCRdb alone, since no DNA is present to check it. This CDR3 contains 14 residues. In germline, CDR1 is PRHDT, CDR2 FYEKMQ (reference sequence). The CDR3 loop reads CASSLPSLGYEQYF.

The chain uses TRBV29-1 and TRBJ2-3. Germline loops: CDR1 SQVTM, CDR2 ANQGSEA. CDR3 length: 14 residues. The CDR3 protein is CSVEVATGLNTQYF.

The chain is built from TRBV20-1 and TRBJ2-4; without DNA, the TCRdb call of TRBD2 cannot be checked. Germline loops: CDR1 DFQATT, CDR2 SNEGSKA (reference sequence). This CDR3 is 15 amino acids long. The CDR3 is CSASPSEVLGNIQYF.

CDR3 sequence: CAWAGGLREQFF. The chain recombines TRBV30 with TRBJ2-1; no DNA is available, so the TRBD2 call from TCRdb remains unchecked. Per the germline V gene, CDR1 is GTSNPN and CDR2 is SVGIG (reference sequence). The CDR3 totals 12 residues.

J is TRBJ2-7 and V is TRBV7-9; there is no DNA to check the TCRdb D call of TRBD1. Germline V CDR1 and CDR2: SEHNR, FQNEAQ (reference sequence). The CDR3 contains 14 residues. The CDR3 reads CASTPGGRSYEQYF.

The rearrangement links TRBV27 to TRBJ2-1. The CDR3 extends over 18 amino acids. Germline loops: CDR1 MNHEY, CDR2 SMNVEV (reference sequence). The CDR3 protein is CASSLTAILESPTNEQFF.

The rearrangement uses TRBV7-9 and TRBJ1-2; no DNA is available, so the TRBD1 call from TCRdb remains unchecked. The germline V gene encodes CDR1 SEHNR and CDR2 FQNEAQ (reference sequence). The length of the CDR3 is 15 residues. The chain's CDR3 is CASSSSPGQSTGYTF.

The chain employs TRBV2 and TRBJ1-3. The CDR3 extends over 13 amino acids. Germline V CDR1 and CDR2: SNHLY, FYNNEI. CDR3 loop: CASMERSGNTIYF. The full variable domain, completed using reference TRBV2 and TRBJ1-3, is EPEVTQTPSHQVTQMGQEVILRCVPISNHLYFYWYRQILGQKVEFLVSFYNNEISEKSEIFDDQFSVERPDGSNFTLKIRSTKLEDSAMYFCASMERSGNTIYFGEGSWLTVV.

The CDR3 reads CSARSLVGTEAFF. The chain carries TRBV20-1 and TRBJ1-1. CDR1 is DFQATT, CDR2 SNEGSKA, per germline (reference sequence). The CDR3 is 13 amino acids.

The rearrangement uses TRBV7-9 and TRBJ1-2. The CDR3 is 15 residues long. Germline V gene data show CDR1 as SEHNR and CDR2 as FQNEAQ (reference sequence). The CDR3 sequence: CASSLGSALFISYTF.

The V call is TRBV18, the J call TRBJ2-1; TCRdb reports TRBD2, a call that lacks DNA to check it against. The CDR3 loop spans 15 amino acids. Germline lookup yields CDR1 KGHSH and CDR2 LQKENI. CDR3 residues: CASSPGTSGRSEQFF.

This sequence joins TRBV4-1 and TRBJ2-5; the TCRdb call, TRBD1, lacks DNA for checking. CDR3 length equals 16 residues. The germline gives CDR1 MGHRA, CDR2 YSYEKL. CDR3 sequence: CASSNLGGVEEETQYF.

This rearrangement joins TRBV24-1 to TRBJ2-1; without DNA, the TCRdb call of TRBD2 cannot be checked. This CDR3 comprises 18 residues. Germline CDR1 reads KGHDR; CDR2 reads SFDVKD. The CDR3 region is CATSDPRTSGRAPNEQFF.

The chain has TRBV5-1 and TRBJ2-3. Germline V gives CDR1 SGHRS, CDR2 YFSETQ. There are 15 residues in the CDR3. The CDR3 reads CASSLAQEITDTQYF. The full variable domain, completed using reference TRBV5-1 and TRBJ2-3, is KAGVTQTPRYLIKTRGQQVTLSCSPISGHRSVSWYQQTPGQGLQFLFEYFSETQRNKGNFPGRFSGRQFSNSRSEMNVSTLELGDSALYLCASSLAQEITDTQYFGPGTRLTVL.

The chain couples TRBV12-5 to TRBJ2-1. This CDR3 contains 11 residues. CDR1 is LGHNT, CDR2 FRNRAP, per germline. This CDR3 is CASGPEVGQFF.